This T cell receptor (beta chain) emerged from a study of blood T cell repertoires in COVID-19. The overall study: The study drew acute and convalescent COVID-19 samples from the United States, Italy and Spain.

This clone was picked up a small number of times. Germline CDR1 and CDR2: LGHDT and YNNKEL (reference sequence). V was clipped by 0 bases and J by 3 bases; unmatched bases: 2. The CDR3 consists of 15 residues. Authors' methods: It was from reference gene primer amplification that nucleated cell counts were estimated. Libraries were prepared by immunoSEQ multiplex PCR; TCRdb keeps only in-frame clonotypes and omits some of them. Clone size and the V and J calls come from that table; the DNA yielded D and trimming. The profile shows 400,000 to 500,000 clones, about nine tenths of them singletons. The TCR was taken from a woman between 25 and 40 years old with active or convalescent COVID-19. The chain uses TRBV3-1 (or the pseudogene TRBV3-2) and TRBJ2-7; TRBD1 matches at 10 bases. Sequencing was performed on peripheral blood. CDR3 amino acids: CASSQEDRGIYEQYF. CDR3 DNA: TGTGCCAGCAGCCAAGAGGACAGGGGGATCTACGAGCAGTACTTC.